These 17 T cell receptor beta chains were all obtained from the same sample, sequenced in a study of blood T cell repertoires in COVID-19. Measured with immunoSEQ multiplex PCR; TCRdb has only the in-frame clones, and not every one. This table has roughly 140,000 clones, roughly 80% appearing once. Material: peripheral blood. These receptors were collected from a human donor in a cohort sampled during active COVID-19.

This clone was observed once. CDR3 protein: CASTYRDRGRAFF. CDR3 in DNA: TGTGCCAGCACGTACCGGGACAGGGGACGGGCTTTCTTT. The gene calls are TRBV28 and TRBJ1-1; TRBD1 matches at 10 bases. V shed 7 bases, J shed 11 bases, and the junction held 10 bases outside the gene matches. Per the germline V gene, CDR1 is MDHEN and CDR2 is SYDVKM. This CDR3 comprises 13 residues.

This clone has a handful of counts. The J gene is TRBJ1-6, the V gene TRBV9; 9 nucleotides match TRBD1. The germline gives CDR1 SGDLS, CDR2 YYNGEE. V shed 6 bases and J 7 bases; nucleotides not matched to a gene: 5. The length of the CDR3 is 14 residues. The CDR3 region has the DNA TGTGCCAGCAACAAACAGGGGGCAAATTCACCCCTCCACTTT. Translated: CASNKQGANSPLHF.

J is TRBJ2-1 and V is TRBV18; 10 bases are shared with TRBD2. This CDR3 contains 16 residues. In germline, CDR1 is KGHSH, CDR2 LQKENI. The junction had 8 bases not matched to a gene; V was cut back by 0 bases and J by 9 bases. DNA for the CDR3: TGTGCCAGCTCACCACCGGAAAGCGGGGGGGCAACTGAGCAGTTCTTC. Protein: CASSPPESGGATEQFF.

The chain carries TRBV2 and TRBJ1-3; D is unresolved. Trimming took off 9 bases at V and 3 bases at J, with 12 bases between the two ends. The length of the CDR3 is 13 residues. Germline lookup yields CDR1 SNHLY and CDR2 FYNNEI. This CDR3 is CASQANDGNTIYF. The CDR3 nucleotides are TGTGCCAGTCAGGCCAACGATGGAAACACCATATATTTT.

The chain is built from TRBV3-1 (or the pseudogene TRBV3-2) and TRBJ2-2; D is uncertain. The CDR3 is 12 residues long. Trimming took off 4 bases at V and 8 bases at J, with 8 bases between the two ends. Germline lookup yields CDR1 LGHDT and CDR2 YNNKEL (reference sequence). The CDR3 DNA sequence: TGTGCCAGCAGCCTATCTCAGGGGGAGCTGTTTTTT. It yields the protein CASSLSQGELFF.

V usage is TRBV18 and J usage is TRBJ2-7, with D tentatively TRBD2 (5 bases). The ends were cut back, 2 bases at V and 1 base at J, with 12 bases in the middle. CDR1 and CDR2 from the germline V gene are KGHSH and LQKENI. This CDR3 spans 15 amino acids. Here the CDR3 reads CASSPVRGRSYEQYF. The CDR3 nucleotides are TGTGCCAGCTCACCAGTCCGGGGAAGGTCCTACGAGCAGTACTTC.

V gene TRBV12-3 or TRBV12-4 combines with J gene TRBJ1-3; D uncertain. The CDR3 sequence is 13 residues long. Trimming pared 4 bases from V and 1 base from J, leaving 5 bases between. CDR3 nucleotides: TGTGCCAGCAGTTACGGGTCTGGAAACACCATATATTTT. It translates to CASSYGSGNTIYF.

The chain uses TRBV30 and TRBJ1-2; D is unclear. Trimming removed 1 base from V and 5 bases from J, with 20 bases in between. CDR3 length equals 16 residues. CDR1 GTSNPN and CDR2 SVGIG come from the germline V gene (reference sequence). CDR3 in amino acids: CAWSASANLIEYGYTF. CDR3 sequence (DNA): TGTGCCTGGAGTGCCTCAGCGAACCTCATCGAATATGGCTACACCTTC.

The genes are TRBV19 and TRBJ2-5; D might be TRBD1 (5 bases). Germline lookup yields CDR1 LNHDA and CDR2 SQIVND (reference sequence). V was clipped by 3 bases and J by 5 bases, with 13 bases between them. The CDR3 is 14 amino acids. The CDR3 is CASSIGQGMETQYF. CDR3 nucleotide sequence: TGTGCCAGTAGTATCGGGCAGGGAATGGAGACCCAGTACTTC.

In this sample, this clone is medium-sized. The V and J genes are TRBV7-8 and TRBJ2-7, with 7 nucleotides matching TRBD2. The CDR3 runs to 16 residues. Per the germline V gene, CDR1 is SGHVS and CDR2 is FQNEAQ. Losses at the gene ends were 4 bases for V and 3 bases for J; bases not matched to a gene: 12. The CDR3 is CASSSLGGDGGYEQYF. In DNA form, the CDR3 reads TGTGCCAGCAGCTCCTTGGGGGGGGATGGAGGCTACGAGCAGTACTTC.

The V gene is TRBV29-1, the J gene TRBJ2-1; 7 positions agree with TRBD2. This CDR3 has 13 residues. With V trimmed by 8 bases and J by 6 bases, 10 bases remained unmatched. The germline gives CDR1 SQVTM, CDR2 ANQGSEA. The CDR3 region is CSNRGPGGNEQFF. The CDR3 nucleotides are TGCAGCAACCGAGGGCCGGGGGGCAATGAGCAGTTCTTC.

This clone was counted a single time. The chain joins TRBV27 to TRBJ2-5, with a weak D call TRBD1 (5 bases). CDR1 and CDR2 from the germline V gene are MNHEY and SMNVEV (reference sequence). The CDR3 spans 13 residues. Trimming took 6 bases from V and 3 from J, leaving 11 bases between them. The CDR3 protein is CASSLGAEETQYF. DNA for the CDR3: TGTGCCAGCAGCCTAGGGGCGGAAGAGACCCAGTACTTC.

CDR3 residues: CASSLQGRRDEQYF. The CDR3 DNA reads as TGTGCCAGCAGCTTGCAGGGTAGAAGAGACGAGCAGTACTTC. The rearrangement uses TRBV5-4 and TRBJ2-7, with a weak D call TRBD1 (5 bases). The CDR3 is 14 amino acids. V was trimmed by 1 base and J by 5 bases, leaving 13 bases between them. Germline V gene sequence: CDR1 SGHNT, CDR2 YYREEE (reference sequence).

The rearrangement uses TRBV7-6 and TRBJ2-6; D possibly corresponds to TRBD2 (5 bases). From germline, CDR1 is SGHVS and CDR2 FNYEAQ. Trimming took 2 bases from V and 4 from J, leaving 12 bases between them. CDR3 length: 16 amino acids. CDR3 nucleotide sequence: TGTGCCAGCAGCTTAAATCTGGGGAGCGGGGCCAACGTCCTGACTTTC. This translates into CASSLNLGSGANVLTF. The full variable domain, its missing parts supplied by reference TRBV7-6 and TRBJ2-6, is GAGVSQSPRYKVTKRGQDVALRCDPISGHVSLYWYRQALGQGPEFLTYFNYEAQQDKSGLPNDRFSAERPEGSISTLTIQRTEQRDSAMYRCASSLNLGSGANVLTFGAGSRLTVL.

J is TRBJ1-3 and V is TRBV4-3; D is unresolved. The length of the CDR3 is 15 residues. In germline, CDR1 is LGHNA, CDR2 YSLEER. Trimming cost V 0 bases and J 4 bases, with 10 bases left between them. CDR3 coding DNA: TGCGCCAGCAGCCAAGATACGGCAGGAGGAAACACCATATATTTT. Protein: CASSQDTAGGNTIYF.

The CDR3 DNA sequence: TGTGCCAGCTCACCACCGCGGTCGGAATGGGGCTACACCTTC. Translated, it gives CASSPPRSEWGYTF. The chain joins TRBV18 to TRBJ1-2; D call uncertain. The CDR3 is 14 amino acids. Trimming shortened V by 0 bases and J by 8 bases, and 13 bases separated the two germline ends. Looked up from germline, CDR1 is KGHSH and CDR2 is LQKENI.

V and J are TRBV25-1 and TRBJ1-3, with D perhaps TRBD1 (6 bases). This CDR3 has 14 amino acids. The germline gives CDR1 MGHDK, CDR2 SYGVNS. V gave up 5 bases and J gave up 1 base, with 9 bases separating them. CDR3 nucleotide sequence: TGTGCCAGCAGTTTCAGGGGATCTGGAAACACCATATATTTT. It specifies CASSFRGSGNTIYF.